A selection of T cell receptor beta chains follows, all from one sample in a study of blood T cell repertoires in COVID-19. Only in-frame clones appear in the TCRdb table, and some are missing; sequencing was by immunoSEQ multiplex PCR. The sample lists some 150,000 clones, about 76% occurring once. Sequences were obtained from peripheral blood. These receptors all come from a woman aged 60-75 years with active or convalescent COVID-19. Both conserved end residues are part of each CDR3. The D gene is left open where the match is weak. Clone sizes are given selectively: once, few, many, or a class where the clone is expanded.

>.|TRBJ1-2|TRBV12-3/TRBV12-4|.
CASSLEANYGYTF
TGTGCCAGCAGTTTAGAAGCAAACTATGGCTACACCTTC
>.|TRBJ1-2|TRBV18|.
CASSLQGSDGYTF
TGTGCCAGCTCACTCCAGGGGTCTGACGGCTACACCTTC
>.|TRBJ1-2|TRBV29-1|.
CSAVGGQDYGYTF
TGCAGCGCGGTCGGGGGTCAGGACTATGGCTACACCTTC
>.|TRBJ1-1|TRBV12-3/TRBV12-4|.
CASNQGWGFEAFF
TGTGCCAGCAACCAGGGTTGGGGCTTCGAAGCTTTCTTT
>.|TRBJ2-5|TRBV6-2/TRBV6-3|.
CASSRTRAQETQYF
TGTGCCAGCAGTCGCACGAGGGCACAAGAGACCCAGTACTTC
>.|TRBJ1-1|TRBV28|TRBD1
CASSPGTGGQRFTEAFF
TGTGCCAGCAGTCCCGGGACAGGGGGCCAAAGGTTCACTGAAGCTTTCTTT
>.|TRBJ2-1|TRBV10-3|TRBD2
CAIRLAGDYNEQFF
TGTGCCATCAGACTAGCGGGAGACTACAATGAGCAGTTCTTC
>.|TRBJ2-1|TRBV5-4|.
CASSRPLSGEYNEQFF
TGTGCCAGCAGCCGCCCCCTTAGCGGAGAGTACAATGAGCAGTTCTTC
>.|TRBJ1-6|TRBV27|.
CASSGPPRGISPLHF
TGTGCCAGCAGTGGGCCCCCCAGGGGAATTTCACCCCTCCACTTT
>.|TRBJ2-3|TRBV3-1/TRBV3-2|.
CASSRTAGNTDTQYF
TGTGCCAGCAGCAGGACAGCGGGAAACACAGATACGCAGTATTTT
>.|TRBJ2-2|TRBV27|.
CASGRGSTGELFF
TGTGCCAGCGGAAGGGGTAGCACCGGGGAGCTGTTTTTT
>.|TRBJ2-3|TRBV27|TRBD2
CASSPRTSGRRNTDTQYF
TGTGCCAGCAGTCCCCGGACTAGCGGGCGACGAAACACAGATACGCAGTATTTT
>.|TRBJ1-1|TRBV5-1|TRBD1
CASRDRGYTEAFF
TGCGCCAGCAGGGACAGGGGATACACTGAAGCTTTCTTT
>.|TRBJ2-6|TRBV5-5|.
CASSFFGSSSGANVLTF
TGTGCCAGCAGCTTTTTTGGGTCTAGCTCTGGGGCCAACGTCCTGACTTTC
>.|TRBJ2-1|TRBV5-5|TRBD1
CASSLDWTGDHEQFF
TGTGCCAGCAGCTTGGATTGGACAGGGGATCATGAGCAGTTCTTC
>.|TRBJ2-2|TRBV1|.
CTSSPGLALTGELFF
TGCACCAGCAGCCCCGGACTAGCGCTCACCGGGGAGCTGTTTTTT
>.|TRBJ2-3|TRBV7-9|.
CASSLTGPDTQYF
TGTGCCAGCAGCCTGACAGGCCCCGATACGCAGTATTTT
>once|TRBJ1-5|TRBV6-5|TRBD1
CASKSGQGVRQPQHF
TGTGCCAGCAAATCCGGACAGGGCGTTAGGCAGCCCCAGCATTTT
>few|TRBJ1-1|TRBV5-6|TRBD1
CASSFPGQGIYAEAFF
TGTGCCAGCAGTTTTCCGGGACAGGGAATCTACGCTGAAGCTTTCTTT
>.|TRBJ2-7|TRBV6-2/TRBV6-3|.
CASSLNPYEQYF
TGTGCCAGCAGCCTCAATCCCTACGAGCAGTACTTC
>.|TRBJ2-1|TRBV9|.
CASMILGRDYNEQFF
TGTGCCAGCATGATTTTGGGCAGAGACTACAATGAGCAGTTCTTC
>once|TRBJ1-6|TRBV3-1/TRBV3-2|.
CASSQDGAYSPLHF
TGTGCCAGCAGCCAAGATGGGGCTTATTCACCCCTCCACTTT
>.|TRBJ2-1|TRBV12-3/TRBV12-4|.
CASSLGAGKQFF
TGTGCCAGCAGTTTGGGCGCGGGTAAGCAGTTCTTC